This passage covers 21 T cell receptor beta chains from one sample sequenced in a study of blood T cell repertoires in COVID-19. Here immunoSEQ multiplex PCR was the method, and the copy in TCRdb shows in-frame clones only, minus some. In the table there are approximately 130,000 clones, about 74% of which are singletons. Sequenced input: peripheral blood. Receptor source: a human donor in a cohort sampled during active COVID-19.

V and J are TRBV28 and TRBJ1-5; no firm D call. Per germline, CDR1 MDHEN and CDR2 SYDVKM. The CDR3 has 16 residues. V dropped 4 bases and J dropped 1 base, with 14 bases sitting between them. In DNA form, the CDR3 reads TGTGCCAGCAGTTCCCCTCCGGGGAAAAGCAATCAGCCCCAGCATTTT. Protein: CASSSPPGKSNQPQHF. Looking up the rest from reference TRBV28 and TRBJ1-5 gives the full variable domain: DVKVTQSSRYLVKRTGEKVFLECVQDMDHENMFWYRQDPGLGLRLIYFSYDVKMKEKGDIPEGYSVSREKKERFSLILESASTNQTSMYLCASSSPPGKSNQPQHFGDGTRLSIL.

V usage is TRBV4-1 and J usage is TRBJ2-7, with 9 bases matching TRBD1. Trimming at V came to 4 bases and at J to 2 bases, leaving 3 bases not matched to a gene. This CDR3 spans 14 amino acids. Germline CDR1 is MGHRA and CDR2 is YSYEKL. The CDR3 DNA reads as TGCGCCAGCAGCCGAGGGACAGGGACCTACGAGCAGTACTTC. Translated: CASSRGTGTYEQYF.

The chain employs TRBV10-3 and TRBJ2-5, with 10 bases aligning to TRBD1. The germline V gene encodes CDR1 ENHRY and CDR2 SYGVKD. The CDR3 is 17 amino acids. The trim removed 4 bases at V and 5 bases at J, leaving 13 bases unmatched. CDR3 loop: CAISAGTGASTRETQYF. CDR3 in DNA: TGTGCCATCAGTGCTGGGACAGGGGCTTCGACCAGGGAGACCCAGTACTTC.

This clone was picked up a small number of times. The CDR3 coding sequence is TGCGCCAGCAGCTTAAAAGGGACAGGGGAAGCCTACGAGCAGTACTTC. It yields the protein CASSLKGTGEAYEQYF. The chain links TRBV5-1 to TRBJ2-7; TRBD1 matches 10 bases. CDR3 length equals 16 residues. Trimming cost V 2 bases and J 2 bases; bases outside gene matches: 7. From germline, CDR1 is SGHRS and CDR2 YFSETQ.

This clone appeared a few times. The CDR3 here is CASTHRLAASYEQYF. The DNA for the CDR3 is TGTGCCAGCACCCATCGGCTAGCGGCCTCCTACGAGCAGTACTTC. J is TRBJ2-7 and V is TRBV11-2; 7 nucleotides match TRBD2. V lost 7 bases to trimming and J lost 0 bases; unmatched junction nucleotides: 9. Germline CDR1 is SGHAT and CDR2 is FQNNGV. This CDR3 is 15 amino acids long. Full variable domain (outside the CDR3, taken from reference TRBV11-2 and TRBJ2-7): EAGVAQSPRYKIIEKRQSVAFWCNPISGHATLYWYQQILGQGPKLLIQFQNNGVVDDSQLPKDRFSAERLKGVDSTLKIQPAKLEDSAVYLCASTHRLAASYEQYFGPGTRLTVT.

This CDR3 is CASSRGQSYEQYF. CDR3 bases: TGTGCCAGTAGTAGGGGACAGTCTTACGAGCAGTACTTC. This rearrangement joins TRBV19 to TRBJ2-7, with TRBD1 matching over 7 bases. The J segment lost 4 bases and the V segment lost 4 bases, leaving 4 bases of the junction unmatched. The CDR3 extends over 13 amino acids. From germline, CDR1 is LNHDA and CDR2 SQIVND (reference sequence).

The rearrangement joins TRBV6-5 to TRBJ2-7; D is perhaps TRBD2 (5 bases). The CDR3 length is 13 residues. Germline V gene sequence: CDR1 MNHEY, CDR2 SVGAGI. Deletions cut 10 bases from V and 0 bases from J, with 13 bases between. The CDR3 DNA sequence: TGTGCCACGGGAAGAGAGAGCTCCTACGAGCAGTACTTC. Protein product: CATGRESSYEQYF.

CDR3 coding DNA: TGTGCCAGCAGCCGGACAGAAGGGAGAAATCAGCCCCAGCATTTT. Protein: CASSRTEGRNQPQHF. V and J are TRBV7-2 and TRBJ1-5; D is possibly TRBD1 (6 bases). CDR1 is SGHTA and CDR2 is FQGNSA in the germline V gene. Deletions cut 5 bases from V and 4 bases from J, with 15 bases between. The length of the CDR3 is 15 residues.

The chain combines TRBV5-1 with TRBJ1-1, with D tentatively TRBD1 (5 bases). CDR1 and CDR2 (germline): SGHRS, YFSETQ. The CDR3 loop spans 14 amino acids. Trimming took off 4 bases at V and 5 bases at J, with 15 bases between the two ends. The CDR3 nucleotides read TGCGCCAGCAGCGCCGGGAGGGGAGGGACTGAAGCTTTCTTT. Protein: CASSAGRGGTEAFF.

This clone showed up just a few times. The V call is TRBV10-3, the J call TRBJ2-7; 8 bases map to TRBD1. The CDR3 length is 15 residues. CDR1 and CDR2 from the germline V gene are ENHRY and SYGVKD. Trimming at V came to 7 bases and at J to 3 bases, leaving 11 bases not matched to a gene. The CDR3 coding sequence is TGTGCCATCATGGGGGAGAGGACAGGGAACTACGAGCAGTACTTC. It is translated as CAIMGERTGNYEQYF.

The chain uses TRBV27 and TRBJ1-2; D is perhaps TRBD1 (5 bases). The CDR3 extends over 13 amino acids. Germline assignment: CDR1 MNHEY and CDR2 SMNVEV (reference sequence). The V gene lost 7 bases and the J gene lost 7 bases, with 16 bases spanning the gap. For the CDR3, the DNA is TGTGCCAGCAAGGTTTCGGGGACTTCTGGCTACACCTTC. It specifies CASKVSGTSGYTF.

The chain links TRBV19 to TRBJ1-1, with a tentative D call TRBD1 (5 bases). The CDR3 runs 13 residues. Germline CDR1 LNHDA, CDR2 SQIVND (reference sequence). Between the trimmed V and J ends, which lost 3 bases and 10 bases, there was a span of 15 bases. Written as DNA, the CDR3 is TGTGCCAGTAGTATCGGGCCGGGGGACCCAGCTTTCTTT. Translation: CASSIGPGDPAFF.

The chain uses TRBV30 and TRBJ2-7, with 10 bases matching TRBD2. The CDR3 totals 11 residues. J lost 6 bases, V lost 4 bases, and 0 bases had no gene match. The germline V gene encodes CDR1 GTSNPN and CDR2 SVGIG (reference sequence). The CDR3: CAWTSGGEQYF. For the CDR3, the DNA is TGTGCCTGGACTAGCGGGGGCGAGCAGTACTTC.

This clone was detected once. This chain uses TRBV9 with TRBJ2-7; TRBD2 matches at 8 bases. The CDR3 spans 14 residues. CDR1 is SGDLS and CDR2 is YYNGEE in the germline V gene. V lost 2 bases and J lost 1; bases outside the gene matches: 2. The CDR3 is CASSVTGGSYEQYF. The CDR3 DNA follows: TGTGCCAGCAGCGTCACGGGGGGGTCCTACGAGCAGTACTTC.

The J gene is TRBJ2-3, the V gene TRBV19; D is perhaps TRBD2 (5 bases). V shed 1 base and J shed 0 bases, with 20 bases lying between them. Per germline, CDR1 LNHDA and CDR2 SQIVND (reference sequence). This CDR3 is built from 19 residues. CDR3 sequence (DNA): TGTGCCAGTAGTATAGGGGCGGGCAGGTGGGAAATAAGCACAGATACGCAGTATTTT. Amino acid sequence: CASSIGAGRWEISTDTQYF. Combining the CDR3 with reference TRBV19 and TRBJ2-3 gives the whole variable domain DGGITQSPKYLFRKEGQNVTLSCEQNLNHDAMYWYRQDPGQGLRLIYYSQIVNDFQKGDIAEGYSVSREKKESFPLTVTSAQKNPTAFYLCASSIGAGRWEISTDTQYFGPGTRLTVL.

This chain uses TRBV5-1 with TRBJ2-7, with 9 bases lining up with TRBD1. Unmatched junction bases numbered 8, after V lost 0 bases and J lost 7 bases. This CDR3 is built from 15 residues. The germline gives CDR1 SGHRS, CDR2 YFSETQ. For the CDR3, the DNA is TGCGCCAGCAGCTTGGAACAGGGGGCATTGTGGGAGCAGTACTTC. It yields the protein CASSLEQGALWEQYF.

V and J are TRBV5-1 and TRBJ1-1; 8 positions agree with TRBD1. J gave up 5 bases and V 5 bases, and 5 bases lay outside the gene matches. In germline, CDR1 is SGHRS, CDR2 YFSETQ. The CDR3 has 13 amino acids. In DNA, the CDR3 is TGCGCCAGCAGAGCAGGGGGCCGTACTGAAGCTTTCTTT. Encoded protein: CASRAGGRTEAFF.

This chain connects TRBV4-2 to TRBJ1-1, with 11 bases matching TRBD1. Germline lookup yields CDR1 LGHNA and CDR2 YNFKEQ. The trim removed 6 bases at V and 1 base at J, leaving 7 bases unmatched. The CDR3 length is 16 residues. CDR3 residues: CASRVGQGARNTEAFF. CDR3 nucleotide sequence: TGTGCCAGCAGAGTTGGACAGGGGGCCCGGAACACTGAAGCTTTCTTT.

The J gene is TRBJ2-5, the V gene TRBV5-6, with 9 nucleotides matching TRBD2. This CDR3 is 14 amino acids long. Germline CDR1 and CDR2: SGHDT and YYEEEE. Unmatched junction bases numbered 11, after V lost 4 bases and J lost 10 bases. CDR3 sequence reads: CASSPGLAPFIQYF. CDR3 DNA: TGTGCCAGCAGCCCGGGACTAGCTCCTTTCATCCAGTACTTC. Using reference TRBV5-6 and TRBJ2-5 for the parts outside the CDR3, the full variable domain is DAGVTQSPTHLIKTRGQQVTLRCSPKSGHDTVSWYQQALGQGPQFIFQYYEEEERQRGNFPDRFSGHQFPNYSSELNVNALLLGDSALYLCASSPGLAPFIQYFGPGTRLLVL.

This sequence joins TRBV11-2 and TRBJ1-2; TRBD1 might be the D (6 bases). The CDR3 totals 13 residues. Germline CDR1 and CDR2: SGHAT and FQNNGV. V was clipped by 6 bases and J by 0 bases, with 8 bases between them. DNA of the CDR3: TGTGCCAGCAGGGACAGCTCTAACTATGGCTACACCTTC. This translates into CASRDSSNYGYTF.

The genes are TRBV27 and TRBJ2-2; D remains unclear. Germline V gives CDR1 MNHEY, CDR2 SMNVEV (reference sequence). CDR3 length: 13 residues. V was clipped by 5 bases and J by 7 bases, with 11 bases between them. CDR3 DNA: TGTGCCAGCAGTCCTAGAGTAGTCGGGGAGCTGTTTTTT. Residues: CASSPRVVGELFF.